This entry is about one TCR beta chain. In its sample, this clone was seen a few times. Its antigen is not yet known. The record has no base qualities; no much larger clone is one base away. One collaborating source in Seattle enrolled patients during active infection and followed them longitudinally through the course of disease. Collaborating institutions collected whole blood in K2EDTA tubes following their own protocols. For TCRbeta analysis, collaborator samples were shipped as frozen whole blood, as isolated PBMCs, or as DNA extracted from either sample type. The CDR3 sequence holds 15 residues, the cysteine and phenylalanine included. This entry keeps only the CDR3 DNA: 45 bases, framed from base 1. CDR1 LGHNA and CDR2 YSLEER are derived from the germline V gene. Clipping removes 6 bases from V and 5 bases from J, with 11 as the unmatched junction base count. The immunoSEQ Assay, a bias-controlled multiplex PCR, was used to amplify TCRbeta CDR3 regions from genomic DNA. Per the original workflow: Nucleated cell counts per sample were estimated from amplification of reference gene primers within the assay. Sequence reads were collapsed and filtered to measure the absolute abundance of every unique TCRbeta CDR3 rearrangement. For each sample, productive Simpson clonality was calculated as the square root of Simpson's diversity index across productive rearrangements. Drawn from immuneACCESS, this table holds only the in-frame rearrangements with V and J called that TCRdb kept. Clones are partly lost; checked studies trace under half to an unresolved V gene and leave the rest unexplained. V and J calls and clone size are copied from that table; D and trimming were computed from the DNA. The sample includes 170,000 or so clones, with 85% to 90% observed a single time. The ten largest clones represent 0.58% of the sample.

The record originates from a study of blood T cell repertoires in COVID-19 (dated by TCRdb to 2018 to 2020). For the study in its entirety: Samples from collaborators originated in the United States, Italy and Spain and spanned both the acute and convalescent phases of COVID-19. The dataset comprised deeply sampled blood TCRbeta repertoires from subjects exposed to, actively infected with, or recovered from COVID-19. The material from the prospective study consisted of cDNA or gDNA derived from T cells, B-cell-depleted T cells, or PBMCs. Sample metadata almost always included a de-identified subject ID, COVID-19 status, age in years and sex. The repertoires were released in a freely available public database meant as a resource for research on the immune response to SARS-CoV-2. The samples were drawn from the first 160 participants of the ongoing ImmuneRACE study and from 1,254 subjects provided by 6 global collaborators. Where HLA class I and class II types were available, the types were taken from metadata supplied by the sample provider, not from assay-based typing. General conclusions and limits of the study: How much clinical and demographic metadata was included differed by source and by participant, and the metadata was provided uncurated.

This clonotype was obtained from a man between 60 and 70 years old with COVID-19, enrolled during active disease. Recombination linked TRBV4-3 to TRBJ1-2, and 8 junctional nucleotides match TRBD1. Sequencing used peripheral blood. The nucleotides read TGCGCCAGCAGTCATACCGGACAGGGCGTATATGGCTACACCTTC. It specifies CASSHTGQGVYGYTF.